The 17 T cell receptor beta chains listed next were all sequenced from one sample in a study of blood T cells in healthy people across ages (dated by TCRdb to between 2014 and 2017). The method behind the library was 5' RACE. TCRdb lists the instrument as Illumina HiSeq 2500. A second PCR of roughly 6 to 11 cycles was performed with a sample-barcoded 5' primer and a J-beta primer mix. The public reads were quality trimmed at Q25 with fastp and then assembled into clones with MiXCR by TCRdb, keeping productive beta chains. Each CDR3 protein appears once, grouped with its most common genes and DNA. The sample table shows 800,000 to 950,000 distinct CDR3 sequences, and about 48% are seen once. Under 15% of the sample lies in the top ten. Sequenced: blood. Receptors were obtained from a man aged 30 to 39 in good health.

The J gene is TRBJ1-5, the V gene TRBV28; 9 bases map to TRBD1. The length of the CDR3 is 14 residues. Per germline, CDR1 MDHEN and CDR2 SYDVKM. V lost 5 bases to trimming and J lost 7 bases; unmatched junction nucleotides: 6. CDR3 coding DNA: TGTGCCAGCAGTGGGGACAGGGCTTGGCAGCCCCAGCATTTT. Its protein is CASSGDRAWQPQHF. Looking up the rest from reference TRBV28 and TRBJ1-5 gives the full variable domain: DVKVTQSSRYLVKRTGEKVFLECVQDMDHENMFWYRQDPGLGLRLIYFSYDVKMKEKGDIPEGYSVSREKKERFSLILESASTNQTSMYLCASSGDRAWQPQHFGDGTRLSIL.

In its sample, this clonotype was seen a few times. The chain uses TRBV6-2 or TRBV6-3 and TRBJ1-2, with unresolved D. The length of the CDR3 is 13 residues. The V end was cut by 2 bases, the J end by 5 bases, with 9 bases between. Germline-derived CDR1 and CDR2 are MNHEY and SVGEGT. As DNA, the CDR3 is TGTGCCAGCAGTTACCACGGGGAGTATGGCTACACCTTC. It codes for CASSYHGEYGYTF.

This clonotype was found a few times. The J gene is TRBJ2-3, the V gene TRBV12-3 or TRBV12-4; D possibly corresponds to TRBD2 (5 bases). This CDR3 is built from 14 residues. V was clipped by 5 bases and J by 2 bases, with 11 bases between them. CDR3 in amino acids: CASSPGNSTDTQYF. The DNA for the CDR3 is TGTGCCAGCAGTCCCGGGAATTCCACAGATACGCAGTATTTT.

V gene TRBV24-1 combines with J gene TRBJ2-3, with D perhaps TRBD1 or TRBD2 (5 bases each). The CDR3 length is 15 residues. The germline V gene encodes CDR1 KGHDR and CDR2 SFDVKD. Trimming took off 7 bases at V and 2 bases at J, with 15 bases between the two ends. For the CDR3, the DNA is TGTGCCACCAGCCCCGGGGCCCGGGACACAGATACGCAGTATTTT. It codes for CATSPGARDTDTQYF.

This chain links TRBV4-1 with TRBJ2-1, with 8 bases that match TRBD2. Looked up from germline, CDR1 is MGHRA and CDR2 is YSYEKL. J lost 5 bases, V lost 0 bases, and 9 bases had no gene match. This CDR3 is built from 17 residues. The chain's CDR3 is CASSQDPPAGGNNEQFF. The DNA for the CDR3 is TGCGCCAGCAGCCAAGACCCCCCCGCGGGGGGAAACAATGAGCAGTTCTTC.

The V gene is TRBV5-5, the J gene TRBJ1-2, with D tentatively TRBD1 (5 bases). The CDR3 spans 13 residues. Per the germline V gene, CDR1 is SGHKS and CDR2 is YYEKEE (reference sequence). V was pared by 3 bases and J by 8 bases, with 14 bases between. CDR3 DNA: TGTGCCAGCAGCTGGGACCCCACCGGGGGCTACACCTTC. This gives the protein CASSWDPTGGYTF. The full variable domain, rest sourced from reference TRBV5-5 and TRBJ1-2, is DAGVTQSPTHLIKTRGQQVTLRCSPISGHKSVSWYQQVLGQGPQFIFQYYEKEERGRGNFPDRFSARQFPNYSSELNVNALLLGDSALYLCASSWDPTGGYTFGSGTRLTVV.

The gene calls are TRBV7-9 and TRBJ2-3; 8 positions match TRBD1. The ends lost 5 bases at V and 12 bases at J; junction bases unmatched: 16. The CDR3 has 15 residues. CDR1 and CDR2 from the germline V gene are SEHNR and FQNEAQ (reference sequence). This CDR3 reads CASSETDRAEGTQYF. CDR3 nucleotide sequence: TGTGCCAGCAGCGAGACGGACAGGGCAGAGGGTACACAGTATTTT. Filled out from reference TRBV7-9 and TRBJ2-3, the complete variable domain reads DTGVSQNPRHKITKRGQNVTFRCDPISEHNRLYWYRQTLGQGPEFLTYFQNEAQLEKSRLLSDRFSAERPKGSFSTLEIQRTEQGDSAMYLCASSETDRAEGTQYFGPGTRLTVL.

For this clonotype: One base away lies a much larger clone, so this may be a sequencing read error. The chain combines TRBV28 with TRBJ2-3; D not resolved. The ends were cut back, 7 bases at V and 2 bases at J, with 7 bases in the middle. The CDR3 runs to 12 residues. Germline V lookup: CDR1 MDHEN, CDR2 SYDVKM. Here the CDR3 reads CASNPTTDTQYF. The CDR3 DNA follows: TGTGCCAGCAACCCAACCACAGATACGCAGTATTTT.

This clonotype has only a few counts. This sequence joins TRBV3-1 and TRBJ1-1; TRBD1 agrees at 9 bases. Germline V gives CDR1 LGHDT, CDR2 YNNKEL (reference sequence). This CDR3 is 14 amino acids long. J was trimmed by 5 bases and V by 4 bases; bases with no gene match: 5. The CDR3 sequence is CASSRGQGRTEAFF. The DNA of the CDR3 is TGTGCCAGCAGCCGAGGACAGGGGAGGACTGAAGCTTTCTTT.

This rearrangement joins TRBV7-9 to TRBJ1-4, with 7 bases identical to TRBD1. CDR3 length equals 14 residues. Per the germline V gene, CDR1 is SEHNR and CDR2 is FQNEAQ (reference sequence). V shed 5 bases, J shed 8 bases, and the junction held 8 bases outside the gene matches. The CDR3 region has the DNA TGTGCCAGCAGCCTCGGGACAGAAAAAGAAAAACTGTTTTTT. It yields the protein CASSLGTEKEKLFF.

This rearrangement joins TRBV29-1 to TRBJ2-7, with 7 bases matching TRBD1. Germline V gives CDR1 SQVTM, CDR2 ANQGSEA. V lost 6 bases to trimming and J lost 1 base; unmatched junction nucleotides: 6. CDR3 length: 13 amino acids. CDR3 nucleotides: TGCAGCGTCCCCGGACAGGTTTCCTACGAGCAGTACTTC. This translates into CSVPGQVSYEQYF.

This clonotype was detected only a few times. CDR3 in DNA: TGTGCCAGCAGTTCGCCGGGGGGTGAAGCTTTCTTT. Translating gives CASSSPGGEAFF. The chain has TRBV6-5 and TRBJ1-1; possible D gene TRBD1, 5 bases. This CDR3 is 12 amino acids long. V lost 4 bases and J 7 bases, leaving 10 bases between the germline ends. The germline V gene has CDR1 MNHEY and CDR2 SVGAGI.

The chain's CDR3 is CASSPAGAYAGYTF. The CDR3, as DNA: TGTGCCAGCAGCCCTGCAGGGGCTTATGCTGGCTACACCTTC. The chain recombines TRBV3-1 with TRBJ1-2, with TRBD1 as a possible D gene (6 bases). The CDR3 has 14 residues. Per germline, CDR1 LGHDT and CDR2 YNNKEL (reference sequence). The V and J ends lost 4 bases and 7 bases respectively, with 16 bases between them.

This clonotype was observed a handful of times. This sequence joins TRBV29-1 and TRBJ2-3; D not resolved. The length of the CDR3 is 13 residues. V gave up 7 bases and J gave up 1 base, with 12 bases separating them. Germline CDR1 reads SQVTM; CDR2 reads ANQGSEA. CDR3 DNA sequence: TGCAGCGCCGATCTAGGACGCACAGATACGCAGTATTTT. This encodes CSADLGRTDTQYF.

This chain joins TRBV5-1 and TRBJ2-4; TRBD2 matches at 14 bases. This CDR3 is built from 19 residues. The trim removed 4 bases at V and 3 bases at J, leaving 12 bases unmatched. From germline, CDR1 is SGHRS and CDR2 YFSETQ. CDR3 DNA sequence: TGCGCCAGCAGCGCGAATCCGGGACTAGCGGGGGATATCAAAAACATTCAGTACTTC. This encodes CASSANPGLAGDIKNIQYF.

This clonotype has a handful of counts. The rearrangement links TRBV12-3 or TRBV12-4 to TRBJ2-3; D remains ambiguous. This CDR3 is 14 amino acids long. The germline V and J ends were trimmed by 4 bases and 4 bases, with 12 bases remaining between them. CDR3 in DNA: TGTGCCAGCAGTTGGGTCGGCCCCCCAGATACGCAGTATTTT. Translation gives CASSWVGPPDTQYF.

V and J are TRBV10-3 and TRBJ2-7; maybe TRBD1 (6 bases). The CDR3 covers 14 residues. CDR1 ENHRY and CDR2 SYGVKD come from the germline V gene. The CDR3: CVTSSDSPGYEQYF. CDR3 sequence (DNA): TGTGTCACGAGCTCGGACAGTCCAGGCTACGAGCAGTACTTC.